Each of the 8 T cell receptor beta chains below was sequenced from the same sample in a study of cytomegalovirus exposure and HLA in healthy donors. The PCR ran on 60 Vbeta and 13 Jbeta primers. Measured with immunoSEQ multiplex PCR; TCRdb has only the in-frame clones, and not every one. The table shows about 130,000 clones, with around 72% occurring only once. Material for sequencing was PBMCs. Receptors originate from a young man in good health and CMV-seropositive.

In the case of this clone: Additional DNA sequences in this sample encode the identical CDR3. The chain employs TRBV10-3 and TRBJ1-1; weak D call: TRBD1 (5 bases). Trimming pared 2 bases from V and 4 bases from J, leaving 11 bases between. The CDR3 is 14 amino acids. The germline gives CDR1 ENHRY, CDR2 SYGVKD. The DNA of the CDR3 is TGTGCCATCAGTGAGGGGGGGGGATTCACTGAAGCTTTCTTT. This gives the protein CAISEGGGFTEAFF.

The chain employs TRBV28 and TRBJ2-5, with D possibly matching TRBD2 (7 bases). Trimming took off 4 bases at V and 2 bases at J, with 14 bases between the two ends. The germline CDR1 and CDR2 sequences are MDHEN and SYDVKM. The CDR3 length is 15 residues. In DNA, the CDR3 is TGTGCCAGCAGTTCGGGGGGACAAGGACAAGAGACCCAGTACTTC. Amino acid sequence: CASSSGGQGQETQYF. Full variable domain (missing parts from reference TRBV28 and TRBJ2-5): DVKVTQSSRYLVKRTGEKVFLECVQDMDHENMFWYRQDPGLGLRLIYFSYDVKMKEKGDIPEGYSVSREKKERFSLILESASTNQTSMYLCASSSGGQGQETQYFGPGTRLLVL.

The chain joins TRBV7-2 to TRBJ1-2; 7 bases agree with TRBD1. CDR1 and CDR2 (germline): SGHTA, FQGNSA. J was trimmed by 6 bases and V by 2 bases; bases with no gene match: 6. The CDR3 has 14 residues. CDR3 DNA sequence: TGTGCCAGCAGCTTAAATAGGCAGGGGGATGGCTACACCTTC. It specifies CASSLNRQGDGYTF. Variable domain in full (rest from reference TRBV7-2 and TRBJ1-2): GAGVSQSPSNKVTEKGKDVELRCDPISGHTALYWYRQSLGQGLEFLIYFQGNSAPDKSGLPSDRFSAERTGGSVSTLTIQRTQQEDSAVYLCASSLNRQGDGYTFGSGTRLTVV.

This clone was observed a handful of times. The chain links TRBV29-1 to TRBJ1-5; 7 nucleotides agree with TRBD1. The CDR3 is made up of 13 amino acids. With 6 bases clipped from V and 2 bases from J, the junction kept 4 bases outside the gene matches. Germline CDR1 and CDR2: SQVTM and ANQGSEA. DNA for the CDR3: TGCAGCGTGGGGGACAGAGGCAATCAGCCCCAGCATTTT. Translating gives CSVGDRGNQPQHF.

This chain links TRBV21-1 with TRBJ2-5; the table's D call of TRBD2 was not tested on the DNA. TRBV21-1 is an annotated pseudogene. This CDR3 has 15 residues. CDR3 coding DNA: TGTGCCAGCAGGTGGACTAGCGGCTACCAAGAGACCCAGTACTTC. It is translated as CASRWTSGYQETQYF.

The genes are TRBV10-2 and TRBJ1-5; TRBD1 matches 8 bases. Germline loops: CDR1 WSHSY, CDR2 SAAADI. The CDR3 length is 18 residues. Trimming at V came to 0 bases and at J to 0 bases, leaving 7 bases not matched to a gene. The CDR3 coding sequence is TGCGCCAGCAGTGAGTCCTTAACAGGGGGATTTAGCAATCAGCCCCAGCATTTT. Translation: CASSESLTGGFSNQPQHF.

The chain is built from TRBV9 and TRBJ2-1, with 8 nucleotides matching TRBD2. Looked up from germline, CDR1 is SGDLS and CDR2 is YYNGEE. The CDR3 is made up of 14 amino acids. J was trimmed by 14 bases and V by 4 bases; bases with no gene match: 14. CDR3 DNA sequence: TGTGCCAGCAGCTTGCGGGAGACTGGGCGGGGGGAGTTCTTC. Translation gives CASSLRETGRGEFF.

This clone was seen a handful of times. The chain combines TRBV9 with TRBJ2-3, with 9 bases lining up with TRBD2. The junction had 2 bases not matched to a gene; V was cut back by 1 base and J by 2 bases. The CDR3 sequence is 15 residues long. Germline assignment: CDR1 SGDLS and CDR2 YYNGEE. Here the CDR3 DNA reads TGTGCCAGCAGCGTACTAGCGGGGTTCACAGATACGCAGTATTTT. It specifies CASSVLAGFTDTQYF.